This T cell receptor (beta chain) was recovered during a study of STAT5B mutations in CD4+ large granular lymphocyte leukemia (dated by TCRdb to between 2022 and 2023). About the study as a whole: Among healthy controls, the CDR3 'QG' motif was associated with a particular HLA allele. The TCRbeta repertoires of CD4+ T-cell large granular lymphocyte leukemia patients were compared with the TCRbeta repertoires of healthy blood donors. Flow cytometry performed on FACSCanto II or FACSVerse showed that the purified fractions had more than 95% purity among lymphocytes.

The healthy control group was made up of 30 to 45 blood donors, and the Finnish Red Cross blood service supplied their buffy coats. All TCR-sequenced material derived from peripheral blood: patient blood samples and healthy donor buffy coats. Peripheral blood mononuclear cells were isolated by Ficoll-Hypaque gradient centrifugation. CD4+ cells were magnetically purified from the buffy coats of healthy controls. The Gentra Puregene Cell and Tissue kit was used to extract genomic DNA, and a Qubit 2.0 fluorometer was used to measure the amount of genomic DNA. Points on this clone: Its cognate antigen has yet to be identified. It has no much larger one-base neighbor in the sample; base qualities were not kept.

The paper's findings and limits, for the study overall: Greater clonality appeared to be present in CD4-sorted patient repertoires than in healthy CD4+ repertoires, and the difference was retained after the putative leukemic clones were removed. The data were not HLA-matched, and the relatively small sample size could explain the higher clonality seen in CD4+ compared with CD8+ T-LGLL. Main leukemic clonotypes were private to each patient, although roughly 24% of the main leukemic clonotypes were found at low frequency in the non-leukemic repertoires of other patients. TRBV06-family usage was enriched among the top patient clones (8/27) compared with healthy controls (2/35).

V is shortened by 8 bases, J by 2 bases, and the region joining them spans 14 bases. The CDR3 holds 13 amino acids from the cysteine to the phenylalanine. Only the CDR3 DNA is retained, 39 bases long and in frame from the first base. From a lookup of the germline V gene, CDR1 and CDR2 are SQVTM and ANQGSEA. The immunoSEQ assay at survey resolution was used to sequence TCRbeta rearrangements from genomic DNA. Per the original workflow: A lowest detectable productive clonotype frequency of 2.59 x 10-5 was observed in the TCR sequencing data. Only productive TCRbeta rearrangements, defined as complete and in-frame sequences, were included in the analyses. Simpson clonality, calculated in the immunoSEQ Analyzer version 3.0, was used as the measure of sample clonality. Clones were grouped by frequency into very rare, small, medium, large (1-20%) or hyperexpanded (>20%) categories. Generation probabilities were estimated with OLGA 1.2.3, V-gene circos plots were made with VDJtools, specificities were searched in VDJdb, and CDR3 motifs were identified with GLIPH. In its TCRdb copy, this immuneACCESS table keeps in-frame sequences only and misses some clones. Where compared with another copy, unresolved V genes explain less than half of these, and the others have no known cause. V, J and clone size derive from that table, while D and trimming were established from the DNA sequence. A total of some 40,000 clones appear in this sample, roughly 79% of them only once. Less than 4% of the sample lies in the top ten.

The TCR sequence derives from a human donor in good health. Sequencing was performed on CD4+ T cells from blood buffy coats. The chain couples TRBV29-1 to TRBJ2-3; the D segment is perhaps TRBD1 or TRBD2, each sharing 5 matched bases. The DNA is TGCAGCTTCACACTAGGGGCCACAGATACGCAGTATTTT. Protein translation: CSFTLGATDTQYF.